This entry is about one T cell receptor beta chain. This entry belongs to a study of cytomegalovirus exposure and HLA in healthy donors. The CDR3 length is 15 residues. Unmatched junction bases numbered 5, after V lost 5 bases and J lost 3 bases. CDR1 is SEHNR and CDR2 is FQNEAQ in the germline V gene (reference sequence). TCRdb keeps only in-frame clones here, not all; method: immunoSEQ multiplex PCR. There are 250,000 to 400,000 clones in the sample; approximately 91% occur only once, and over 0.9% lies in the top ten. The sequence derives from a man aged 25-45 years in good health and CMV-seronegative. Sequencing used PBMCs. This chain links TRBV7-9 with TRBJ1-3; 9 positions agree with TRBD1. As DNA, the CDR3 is TGTGCCAGCAGCGCCGGGACAGGGTATGGAAACACCATATATTTT. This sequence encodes CASSAGTGYGNTIYF.